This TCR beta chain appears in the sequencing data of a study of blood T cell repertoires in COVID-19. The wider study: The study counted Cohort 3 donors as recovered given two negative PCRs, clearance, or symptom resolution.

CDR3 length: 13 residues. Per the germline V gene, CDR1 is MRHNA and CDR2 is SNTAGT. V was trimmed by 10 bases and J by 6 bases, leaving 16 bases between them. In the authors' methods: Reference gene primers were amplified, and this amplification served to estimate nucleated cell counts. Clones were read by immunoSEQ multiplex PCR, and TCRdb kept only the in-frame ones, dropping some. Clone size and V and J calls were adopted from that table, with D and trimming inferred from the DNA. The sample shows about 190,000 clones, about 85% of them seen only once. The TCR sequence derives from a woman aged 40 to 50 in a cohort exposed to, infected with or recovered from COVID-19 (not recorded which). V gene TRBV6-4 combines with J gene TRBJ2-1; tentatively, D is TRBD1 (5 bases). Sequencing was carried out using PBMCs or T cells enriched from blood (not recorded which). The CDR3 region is CATQGKGRNEQFF. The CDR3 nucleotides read TGTGCCACCCAGGGTAAGGGGCGCAATGAGCAGTTCTTC.